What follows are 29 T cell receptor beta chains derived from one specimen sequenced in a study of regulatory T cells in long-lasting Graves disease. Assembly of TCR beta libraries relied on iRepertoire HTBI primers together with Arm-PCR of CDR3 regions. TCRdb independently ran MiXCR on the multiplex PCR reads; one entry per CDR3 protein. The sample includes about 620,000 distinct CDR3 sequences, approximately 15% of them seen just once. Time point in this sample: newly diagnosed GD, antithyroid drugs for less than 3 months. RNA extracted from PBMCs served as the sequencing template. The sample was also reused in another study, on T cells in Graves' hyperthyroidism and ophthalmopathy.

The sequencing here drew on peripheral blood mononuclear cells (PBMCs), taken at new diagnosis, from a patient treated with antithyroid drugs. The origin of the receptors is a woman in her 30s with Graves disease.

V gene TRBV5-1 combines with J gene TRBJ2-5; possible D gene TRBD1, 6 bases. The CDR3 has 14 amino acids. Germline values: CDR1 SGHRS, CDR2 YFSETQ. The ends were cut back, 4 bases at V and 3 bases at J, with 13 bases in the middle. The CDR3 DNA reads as TGCGCCAGCAGCCTGCGGACAGCCAAAGAGACCCAGTACTTC. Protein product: CASSLRTAKETQYF.

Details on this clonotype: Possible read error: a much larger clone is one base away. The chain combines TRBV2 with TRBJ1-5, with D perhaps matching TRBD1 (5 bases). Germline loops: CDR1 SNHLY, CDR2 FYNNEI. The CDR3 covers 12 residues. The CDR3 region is CASSEWDQHQHF. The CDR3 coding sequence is TGTGCCAGCAGTGAATGGGACCAGCACCAGCATTTT.

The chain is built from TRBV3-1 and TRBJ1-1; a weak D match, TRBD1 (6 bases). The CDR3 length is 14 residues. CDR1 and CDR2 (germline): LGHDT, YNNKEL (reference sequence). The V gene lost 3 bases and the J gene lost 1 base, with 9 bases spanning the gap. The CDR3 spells CASSQGGPNTEAFF. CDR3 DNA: TGTGCCAGCAGCCAGGGGGGCCCGAACACTGAAGCTTTCTTT.

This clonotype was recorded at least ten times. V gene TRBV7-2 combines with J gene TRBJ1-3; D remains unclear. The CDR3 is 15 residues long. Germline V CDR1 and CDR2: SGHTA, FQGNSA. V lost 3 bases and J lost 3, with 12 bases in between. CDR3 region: CASSFRTTYGNTIYF. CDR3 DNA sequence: TGTGCCAGCAGCTTTCGAACAACCTATGGAAACACCATATATTTT.

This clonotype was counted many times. The CDR3 sequence: CASSYRTGNQETQYF. The DNA of the CDR3 is TGCGCCAGCAGCTACCGAACAGGGAACCAAGAGACCCAGTACTTC. This chain connects TRBV5-1 to TRBJ2-5, with D possibly TRBD1 on 6 matching bases. CDR3 length: 15 residues. Germline CDR1 and CDR2: SGHRS and YFSETQ. Between the trimmed V and J ends, which lost 3 bases and 0 bases, there was a span of 12 bases.

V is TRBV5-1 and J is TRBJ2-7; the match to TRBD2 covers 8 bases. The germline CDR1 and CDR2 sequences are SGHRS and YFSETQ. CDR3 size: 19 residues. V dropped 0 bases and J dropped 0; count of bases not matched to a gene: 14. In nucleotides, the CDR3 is TGCGCCAGCAGCTTGGCCCCGGGACTAGTTTGGGAAAACTCCTACGAGCAGTACTTC. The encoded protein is CASSLAPGLVWENSYEQYF.

CDR3 loop: CASSQRSPARDFGYTF. CDR3 sequence (DNA): TGTGCCAGCAGCCAGAGGTCGCCAGCGCGGGATTTTGGATACACCTTC. J is TRBJ1-2 and V is TRBV6-1; D unclear. Germline assignment: CDR1 MNHNS and CDR2 SASEGT. This CDR3 has 16 residues. V lost 6 bases and J lost 11, with 28 bases in between.

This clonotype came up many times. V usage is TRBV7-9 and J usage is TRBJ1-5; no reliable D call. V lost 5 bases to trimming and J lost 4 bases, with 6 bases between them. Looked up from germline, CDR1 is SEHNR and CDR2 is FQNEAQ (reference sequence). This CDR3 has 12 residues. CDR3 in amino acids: CASSLQNQPQHF. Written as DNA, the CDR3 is TGTGCCAGCAGCCTTCAGAATCAGCCCCAGCATTTT.

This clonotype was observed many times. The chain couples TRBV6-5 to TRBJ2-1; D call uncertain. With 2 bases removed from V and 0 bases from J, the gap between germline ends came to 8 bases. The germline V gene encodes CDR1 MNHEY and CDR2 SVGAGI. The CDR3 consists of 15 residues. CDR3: CASSYSVYSYNEQFF. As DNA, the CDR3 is TGTGCCAGCAGTTACAGTGTCTACTCCTACAATGAGCAGTTCTTC.

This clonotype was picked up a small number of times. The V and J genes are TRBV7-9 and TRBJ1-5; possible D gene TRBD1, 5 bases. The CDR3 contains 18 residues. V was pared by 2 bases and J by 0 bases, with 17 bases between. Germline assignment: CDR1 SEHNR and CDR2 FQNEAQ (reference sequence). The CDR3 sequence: CASSLYLRVGYSNQPQHF. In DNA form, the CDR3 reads TGTGCCAGCAGCTTATACCTCAGGGTGGGATATAGCAATCAGCCCCAGCATTTT.

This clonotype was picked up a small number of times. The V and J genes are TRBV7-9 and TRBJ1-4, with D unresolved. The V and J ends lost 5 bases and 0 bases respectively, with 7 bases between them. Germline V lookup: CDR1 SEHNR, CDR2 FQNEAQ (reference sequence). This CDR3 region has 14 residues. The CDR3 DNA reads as TGTGCCAGCAGCGGCGACGCAACTAATGAAAAACTGTTTTTT. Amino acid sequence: CASSGDATNEKLFF.

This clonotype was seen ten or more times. CDR3 amino acids: CASSLTPGEQYF. In DNA form, the CDR3 reads TGCGCCAGCAGCTTGACTCCGGGGGAGCAGTACTTC. The chain employs TRBV5-1 and TRBJ2-7; D perhaps matches TRBD2 (5 bases). The CDR3 runs 12 residues. Trimming took off 1 base at V and 7 bases at J, with 9 bases between the two ends. Germline loops: CDR1 SGHRS, CDR2 YFSETQ.

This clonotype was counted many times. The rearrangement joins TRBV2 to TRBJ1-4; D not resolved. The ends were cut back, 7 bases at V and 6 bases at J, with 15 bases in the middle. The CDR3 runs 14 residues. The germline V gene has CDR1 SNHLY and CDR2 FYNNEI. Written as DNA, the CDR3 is TGTGCCAGCATGGTACGGGGTTCTGATGAAAAACTGTTTTTT. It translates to CASMVRGSDEKLFF.

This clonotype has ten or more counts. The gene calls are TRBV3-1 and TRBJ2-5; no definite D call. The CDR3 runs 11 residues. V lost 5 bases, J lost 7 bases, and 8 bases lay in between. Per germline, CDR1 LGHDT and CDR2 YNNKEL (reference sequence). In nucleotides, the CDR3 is TGTGCCAGCAGCTCATATGGGACCCAGTACTTC. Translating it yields CASSSYGTQYF.

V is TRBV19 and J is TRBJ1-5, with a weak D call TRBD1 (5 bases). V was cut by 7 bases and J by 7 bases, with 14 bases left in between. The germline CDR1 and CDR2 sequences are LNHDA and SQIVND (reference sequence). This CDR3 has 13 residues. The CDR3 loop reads CASTGSGSQPQHF. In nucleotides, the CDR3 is TGTGCCAGTACAGGTTCAGGGTCCCAGCCCCAGCATTTT.

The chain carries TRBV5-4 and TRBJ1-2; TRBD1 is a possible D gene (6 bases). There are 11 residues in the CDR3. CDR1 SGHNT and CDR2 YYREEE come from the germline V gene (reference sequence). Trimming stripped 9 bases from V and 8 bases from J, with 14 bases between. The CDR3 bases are TGTGCCACACAACAGGGACTAGGCTACACCTTC. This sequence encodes CATQQGLGYTF.

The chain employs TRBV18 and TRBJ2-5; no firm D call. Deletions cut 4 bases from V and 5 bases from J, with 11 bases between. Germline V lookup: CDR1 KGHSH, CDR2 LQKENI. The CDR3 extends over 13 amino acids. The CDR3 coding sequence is TGTGCCAGCTCACGCTACCTTCGTGAGACCCAGTACTTC. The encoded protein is CASSRYLRETQYF.

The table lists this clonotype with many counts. In nucleotides, the CDR3 is TGTGCCAGCAGCCCACCCTCCGGACTAGCGGGCACCGGGGAGCTGTTTTTT. It encodes CASSPPSGLAGTGELFF. J is TRBJ2-2 and V is TRBV7-8; 11 bases fit TRBD2. Germline CDR1 is SGHVS and CDR2 is FQNEAQ. V lost 5 bases to trimming and J lost 4 bases; unmatched junction nucleotides: 9. This CDR3 comprises 17 residues.

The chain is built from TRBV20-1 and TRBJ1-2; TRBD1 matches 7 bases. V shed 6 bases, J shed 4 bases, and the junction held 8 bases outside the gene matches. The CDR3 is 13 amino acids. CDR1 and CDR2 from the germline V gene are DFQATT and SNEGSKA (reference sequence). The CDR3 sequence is CSARQGLGYGYTF. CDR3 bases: TGCAGTGCCCGACAGGGCCTTGGCTATGGCTACACCTTC.

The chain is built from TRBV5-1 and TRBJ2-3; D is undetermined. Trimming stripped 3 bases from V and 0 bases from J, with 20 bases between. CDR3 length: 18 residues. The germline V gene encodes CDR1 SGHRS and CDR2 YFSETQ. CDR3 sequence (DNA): TGCGCCAGCAGCTATGAGTGGGCCCTAGGTGCTAGCACAGATACGCAGTATTTT. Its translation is CASSYEWALGASTDTQYF.

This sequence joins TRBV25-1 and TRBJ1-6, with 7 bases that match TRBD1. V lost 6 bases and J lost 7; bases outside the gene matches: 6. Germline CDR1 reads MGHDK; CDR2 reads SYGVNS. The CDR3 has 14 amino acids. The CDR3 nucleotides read TGTGCCAGCAGACTGGGACAGACGAATTCACCCCTCCACTTT. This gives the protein CASRLGQTNSPLHF.

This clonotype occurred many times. Here the CDR3 DNA reads TGTGCCAGCAGTTTATCCGGGACCACCACCGGGGAGCTGTTTTTT. This translates into CASSLSGTTTGELFF. The rearrangement links TRBV28 to TRBJ2-2, with D possibly called TRBD1 or TRBD2 (5 bases each). Trimming took off 1 base at V and 4 bases at J, with 10 bases between the two ends. Germline CDR1 and CDR2: MDHEN and SYDVKM. The CDR3 is 15 residues long.

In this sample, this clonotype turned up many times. The CDR3: CASDWGRDNQPQHF. CDR3 DNA sequence: TGTGCCAGCGATTGGGGGAGGGACAATCAGCCCCAGCATTTT. V usage is TRBV2 and J usage is TRBJ1-5; D is perhaps TRBD1 (5 bases). The germline V gene has CDR1 SNHLY and CDR2 FYNNEI. V was shortened by 8 bases and J by 3 bases, with 14 bases between the two germline ends. The CDR3 covers 14 residues.

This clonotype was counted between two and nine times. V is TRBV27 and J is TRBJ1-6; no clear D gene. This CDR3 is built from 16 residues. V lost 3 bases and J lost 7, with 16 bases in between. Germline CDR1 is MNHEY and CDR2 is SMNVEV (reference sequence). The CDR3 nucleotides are TGTGCCAGCAGTTTTAGCAGAAACTTCATAAATTCACCCCTCCACTTT. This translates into CASSFSRNFINSPLHF.

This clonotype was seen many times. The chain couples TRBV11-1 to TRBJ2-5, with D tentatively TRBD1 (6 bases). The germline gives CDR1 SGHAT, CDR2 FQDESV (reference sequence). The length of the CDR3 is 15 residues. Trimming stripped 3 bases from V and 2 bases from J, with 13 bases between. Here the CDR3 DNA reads TGTGCCAGCAGCTTGGGGGCCTTGGAGCAAGAGACCCAGTACTTC. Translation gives CASSLGALEQETQYF.

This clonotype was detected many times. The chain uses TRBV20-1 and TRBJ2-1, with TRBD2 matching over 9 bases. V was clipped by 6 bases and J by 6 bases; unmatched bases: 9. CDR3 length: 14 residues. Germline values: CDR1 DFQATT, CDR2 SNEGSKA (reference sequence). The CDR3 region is CSAFSGSTPNEQFF. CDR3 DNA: TGCAGTGCCTTTAGCGGGAGTACCCCCAATGAGCAGTTCTTC.

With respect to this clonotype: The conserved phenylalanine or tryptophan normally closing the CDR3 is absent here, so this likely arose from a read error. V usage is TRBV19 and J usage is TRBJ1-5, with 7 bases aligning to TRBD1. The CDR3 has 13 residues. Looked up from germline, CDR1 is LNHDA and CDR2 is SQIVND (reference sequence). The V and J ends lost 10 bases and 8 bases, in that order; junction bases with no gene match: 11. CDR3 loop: CATPTGKVEPQHS. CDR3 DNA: TGTGCCACCCCGACAGGGAAGGTTGAGCCCCAGCATTCT.

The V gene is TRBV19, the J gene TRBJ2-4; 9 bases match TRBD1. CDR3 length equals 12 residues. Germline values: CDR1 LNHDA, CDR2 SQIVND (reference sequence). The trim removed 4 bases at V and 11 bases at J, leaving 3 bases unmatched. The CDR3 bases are TGTGCCAGTAGTAGACAGGGGGAATTTCAGTACTTC. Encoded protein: CASSRQGEFQYF.

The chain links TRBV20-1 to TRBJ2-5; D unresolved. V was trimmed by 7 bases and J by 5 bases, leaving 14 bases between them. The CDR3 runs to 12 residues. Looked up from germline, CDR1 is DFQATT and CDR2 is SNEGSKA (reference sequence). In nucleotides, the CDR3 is TGCAGTGTTCCCGGGCGTCCGGAGACCCAGTACTTC. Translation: CSVPGRPETQYF.